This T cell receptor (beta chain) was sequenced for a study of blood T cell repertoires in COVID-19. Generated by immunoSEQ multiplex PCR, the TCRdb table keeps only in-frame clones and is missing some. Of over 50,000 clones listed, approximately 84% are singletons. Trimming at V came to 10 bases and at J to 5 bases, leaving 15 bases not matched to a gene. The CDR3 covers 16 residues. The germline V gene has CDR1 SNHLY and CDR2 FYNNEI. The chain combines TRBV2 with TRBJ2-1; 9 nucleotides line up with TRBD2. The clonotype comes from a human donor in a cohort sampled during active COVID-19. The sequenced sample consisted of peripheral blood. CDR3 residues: CATRLSSGSGNNEQFF. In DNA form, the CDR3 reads TGTGCCACTAGATTGAGTAGCGGGAGTGGAAACAATGAGCAGTTCTTC.